The 29 T cell receptor beta chains listed next were all sequenced from one sample in a study of T cells in Graves' hyperthyroidism and ophthalmopathy. RNA transcripts provided the source from which TCR beta CDR3 regions were amplified. First-round RT-PCR of the TCR CDR3 relied on the HTBI primer set. TCRdb ran MiXCR on the multiplex PCR reads and lists one entry per CDR3 protein. The sample gives some 490,000 distinct CDR3 sequences, about 16% of which show up once; 25% to 30% is in the top ten. Input material: blood. The receptors come from a woman younger than 45 with Graves' ophthalmopathy.

With respect to this clonotype: A read error may produce the germline difference seen at one junction end. The V call is TRBV15, the J call TRBJ2-1; the D gene is possibly TRBD1 (6 bases). This CDR3 is 15 amino acids long. CDR1 is LNHNV, CDR2 YYDKDF, per germline (reference sequence). The CDR3 sequence: CATSREGGPYNEQLF. The CDR3 nucleotides read TGTGCCACCAGCAGAGAAGGGGGACCCTACAATGAGCAGCTCTTC. Complete variable domain (other parts from reference TRBV15 and TRBJ2-1): DAMVIQNPRYQVTQFGKPVTLSCSQTLNHNVMYWYQQKSSQAPKLLFHYYDKDFNNEADTPDNFQSRRPNTSFCFLDIRSPGLGDTAMYLCATSREGGPYNEQLFGPGTRLTVL.

This clonotype was picked up many times. This chain joins TRBV20-1 and TRBJ2-1, with 8 bases aligning to TRBD1. V was pared by 3 bases and J by 5 bases, with 3 bases of the junction left unmatched. The CDR3 consists of 13 residues. Germline lookup yields CDR1 DFQATT and CDR2 SNEGSKA (reference sequence). The CDR3 DNA reads as TGCAGTGCTAGGGGACAGGTAGACAATGAGCAGTTCTTC. This translates into CSARGQVDNEQFF.

The sample holds many counts of this clonotype. The chain couples TRBV6-2 or TRBV6-3 to TRBJ2-7, with 7 bases fitting TRBD1. CDR3 length: 14 amino acids. The ends lost 4 bases at V and 7 bases at J; junction bases unmatched: 10. Looked up from germline, CDR1 is MNHEY and CDR2 is SVGEGT. CDR3 nucleotides: TGTGCCAGCAGTTCCGACAGGGTCGGGCGAGAGCAGTACTTC. Its translation is CASSSDRVGREQYF.

This rearrangement joins TRBV20-1 to TRBJ2-2; D might be TRBD2 (6 bases). From germline, CDR1 is DFQATT and CDR2 SNEGSKA (reference sequence). The germline V and J ends were trimmed by 0 bases and 1 base, with 9 bases remaining between them. The CDR3 has 15 amino acids. CDR3 in DNA: TGCAGTGCTAGAGAGGTGGGAGGGAACACCGGGGAGCTGTTTTTT. It is translated as CSAREVGGNTGELFF.

The genes are TRBV29-1 and TRBJ2-6; D unresolved. Germline CDR1 reads SQVTM; CDR2 reads ANQGSEA. The CDR3 runs 16 residues. The chain's CDR3 is CRPFPEQSSGANVLTF. The DNA of the CDR3 is TGCAGGCCATTTCCGGAGCAGTCATCTGGGGCCAACGTCCTGACTTTC.

The chain carries TRBV19 and TRBJ2-3, with 16 bases that match TRBD2. Trimming removed 7 bases from V and 0 bases from J; junction bases left unmatched: 4. The CDR3 has 17 amino acids. CDR1 and CDR2 (germline): LNHDA, SQIVND (reference sequence). The CDR3 here is CASNPGLAGGSTDTQYF. The CDR3 DNA follows: TGTGCCAGTAATCCGGGACTAGCGGGAGGGAGCACAGATACGCAGTATTTT. The entire variable domain, with the rest obtained from reference TRBV19 and TRBJ2-3, is as follows: DGGITQSPKYLFRKEGQNVTLSCEQNLNHDAMYWYRQDPGQGLRLIYYSQIVNDFQKGDIAEGYSVSREKKESFPLTVTSAQKNPTAFYLCASNPGLAGGSTDTQYFGPGTRLTVL.

This clonotype was seen repeatedly, ten times or more. The chain uses TRBV30 and TRBJ2-5, with D possibly being TRBD1 (7 bases). The CDR3 covers 15 residues. Germline V CDR1 and CDR2: GTSNPN, SVGIG (reference sequence). V was cut by 4 bases and J by 5 bases, with 20 bases left in between. CDR3 sequence: CAWKGGQGGFETQYF. CDR3 coding DNA: TGTGCCTGGAAAGGGGGCCAGGGAGGTTTTGAGACCCAGTACTTC.

This clonotype has a count of ten or more. V usage is TRBV6-2 or TRBV6-3 and J usage is TRBJ1-5; D gene unclear. Trimming cost V 2 bases and J 2 bases, with 13 bases left between them. The CDR3 loop spans 16 amino acids. CDR1 and CDR2 from the germline V gene are MNHEY and SVGEGT. The CDR3 nucleotides are TGTGCCAGCAGTTACCGCTGGGAAGGCCGCAATCAGCCCCAGCATTTT. Translating it yields CASSYRWEGRNQPQHF.

This clonotype has more than one count but fewer than ten. The chain recombines TRBV28 with TRBJ2-7; D is unresolved. V was pared by 6 bases and J by 2 bases, with 11 bases between. The germline V gene encodes CDR1 MDHEN and CDR2 SYDVKM. The CDR3 loop spans 13 amino acids. The CDR3 nucleotides are TGTGCCAGCAGGTCGGACGGGCCCTACGAGCAGTACTTC. It codes for CASRSDGPYEQYF.

This clonotype was detected ten times or more. The rearrangement uses TRBV30 and TRBJ1-1; no firm D call. The germline CDR1 and CDR2 sequences are GTSNPN and SVGIG (reference sequence). The CDR3 runs 12 residues. Trimming took off 4 bases at V and 1 base at J, with 7 bases between the two ends. DNA of the CDR3: TGTGCCTGGACGATCGGGAACACTGAAGCTTTCTTT. This translates into CAWTIGNTEAFF. The whole variable domain, remainder taken from reference TRBV30 and TRBJ1-1, is SQTIHQWPATLVQPVGSPLSLECTVEGTSNPNLYWYRQAAGRGLQLLFYSVGIGQISSEVPQNLSASRPQDRQFILSSKKLLLSDSGFYLCAWTIGNTEAFFGQGTRLTVV.

This clonotype was picked up many times. The rearrangement joins TRBV20-1 to TRBJ2-4; 7 bases agree with TRBD2. Trimming removed 0 bases from V and 6 bases from J; junction bases left unmatched: 20. Germline V gene data show CDR1 as DFQATT and CDR2 as SNEGSKA (reference sequence). The CDR3 extends over 19 amino acids. CDR3 protein: CSARDGRARRESSGNIQYF. In DNA, the CDR3 is TGCAGTGCTAGAGATGGTCGGGCTAGGCGGGAGAGCTCCGGAAACATTCAGTACTTC.

This clonotype has a handful of counts. The chain recombines TRBV29-1 with TRBJ2-7; 8 nucleotides line up with TRBD1. Germline CDR1 reads SQVTM; CDR2 reads ANQGSEA. V was pared by 7 bases and J by 2 bases, with 10 bases of the junction left unmatched. CDR3 length: 14 residues. This chain's CDR3 is CSASRQGSPYEQYF. CDR3 coding DNA: TGCAGCGCCTCACGACAGGGGTCCCCCTACGAGCAGTACTTC.

The rearrangement uses TRBV11-3 and TRBJ2-5; 7 nucleotides agree with TRBD1. The V gene's germline CDR1 is SGHNT and CDR2 YENEEA. Trimming took 5 bases from V and 5 from J; bases not matched to a gene: 5. The CDR3 is made up of 13 amino acids. CDR3 in DNA: TGTGCCAGCAGCACTGGGACAGCGGAGACCCAGTACTTC. Translation: CASSTGTAETQYF.

The J gene is TRBJ1-3, the V gene TRBV29-1, with unresolved D. In germline, CDR1 is SQVTM, CDR2 ANQGSEA. Trimming stripped 5 bases from V and 0 bases from J, with 11 bases between. CDR3 size: 14 residues. This CDR3 is CSVNFGFSGNTIYF. CDR3 DNA: TGCAGCGTTAATTTTGGGTTCTCTGGAAACACCATATATTTT.

The table lists this clonotype with many counts. The rearrangement uses TRBV18 and TRBJ2-3, with D perhaps matching TRBD1 (6 bases). From germline, CDR1 is KGHSH and CDR2 LQKENI. Between the trimmed V and J ends, which lost 0 bases and 5 bases, there was a span of 12 bases. The CDR3 extends over 15 amino acids. The CDR3 nucleotides are TGTGCCAGCTCACCACCGGTGGCAGGGGAAGATACGCAGTATTTT. This gives the protein CASSPPVAGEDTQYF.

This clonotype was picked up many times. The V gene is TRBV12-3 or TRBV12-4, the J gene TRBJ1-1; possible D gene TRBD1, 5 bases. The CDR3 is 13 residues long. V lost 4 bases and J lost 1, with 7 bases in between. CDR3 DNA: TGTGCCAGCAGTTATGGGGGGAACACTGAAGCTTTCTTT. Amino acids: CASSYGGNTEAFF.

The chain carries TRBV20-1 and TRBJ1-4; a possible D gene is TRBD1 (5 bases). The V and J ends lost 1 base and 5 bases respectively, with 8 bases between them. Germline CDR1 and CDR2: DFQATT and SNEGSKA (reference sequence). The CDR3 contains 13 residues. The DNA for the CDR3 is TGCAGTGCTAGAGGACAGAAAAATGAAAAACTGTTTTTT. This sequence encodes CSARGQKNEKLFF.

This clonotype was seen ten or more times. The chain is built from TRBV5-1 and TRBJ2-3; TRBD1 matches at 9 bases. Germline V gene data show CDR1 as SGHRS and CDR2 as YFSETQ. V was pared by 3 bases and J by 5 bases, with 4 bases of the junction left unmatched. There are 14 residues in the CDR3. The CDR3 protein is CASSSGQGKDTQYF. In DNA, the CDR3 is TGCGCCAGCAGCTCGGGACAGGGAAAAGATACGCAGTATTTT.

This clonotype appeared many times. This sequence joins TRBV3-1 and TRBJ2-3; perhaps TRBD1 as D (5 bases). The CDR3 extends over 15 amino acids. V was cut by 4 bases and J by 2 bases, with 13 bases left in between. Per the germline V gene, CDR1 is LGHDT and CDR2 is YNNKEL (reference sequence). The CDR3 bases are TGTGCCAGCAGCCCAACCGTAGGGGTCACAGATACGCAGTATTTT. Translated, it gives CASSPTVGVTDTQYF.

V usage is TRBV20-1 and J usage is TRBJ1-2; D might be TRBD1 (6 bases). Per the germline V gene, CDR1 is DFQATT and CDR2 is SNEGSKA (reference sequence). This CDR3 has 17 residues. The germline V and J ends were trimmed by 6 bases and 1 base, with 24 bases remaining between them. The CDR3 DNA sequence: TGCAGTGCCCGGGCCGGGTTTCGGACAGCAAATAACTATGGCTACACCTTC. Translating it yields CSARAGFRTANNYGYTF.

This sequence joins TRBV9 and TRBJ2-3; D possibly matches TRBD1 or TRBD2 (5 bases each). The germline CDR1 and CDR2 sequences are SGDLS and YYNGEE. With 0 bases removed from V and 5 bases from J, the gap between germline ends came to 13 bases. The length of the CDR3 is 15 residues. This CDR3 is CASSVGDGVVDTQYF. The DNA of the CDR3 is TGTGCCAGCAGCGTAGGGGACGGAGTGGTAGATACGCAGTATTTT.

The sample holds many counts of this clonotype. The rearrangement uses TRBV2 and TRBJ2-1, with D possibly TRBD2 on 6 matching bases. From germline, CDR1 is SNHLY and CDR2 FYNNEI. CDR3 length equals 16 residues. Deletions cut 6 bases from V and 4 bases from J, with 19 bases between. This CDR3 is CASRNGRDPSYNEQFF. CDR3 DNA: TGTGCCAGCAGGAATGGGCGGGACCCCTCTTACAATGAGCAGTTCTTC.

This clonotype was counted at least ten times. CDR3 sequence (DNA): TGTGCCAGCAGCCAAGTTGTGGGCTCGAGCACAGATACGCAGTATTTT. Encoded protein: CASSQVVGSSTDTQYF. The J gene is TRBJ2-3, the V gene TRBV3-1; D gene ambiguous. V was pared by 1 base and J by 0 bases, with 11 bases between. This CDR3 has 16 residues. Germline CDR1 LGHDT, CDR2 YNNKEL (reference sequence).

The chain employs TRBV15 and TRBJ1-5; 7 positions agree with TRBD1. This CDR3 comprises 14 residues. CDR1 is LNHNV and CDR2 is YYDKDF in the germline V gene (reference sequence). Germline trimming cut 5 bases from V and 5 bases from J; bases unmatched to any gene: 6. The CDR3 sequence is CATSQRQGDQPQHF. The DNA of the CDR3 is TGTGCCACCAGCCAAAGACAGGGCGATCAGCCCCAGCATTTT.

This clonotype was detected only a few times. The chain has TRBV6-1 and TRBJ2-3, with 9 bases fitting TRBD1. V was pared by 6 bases and J by 2 bases, with 9 bases of the junction left unmatched. The CDR3 extends over 16 amino acids. Per the germline V gene, CDR1 is MNHNS and CDR2 is SASEGT. DNA of the CDR3: TGTGCCAGCAGCCTTACCGGGACAGGGATCACAGATACGCAGTATTTT. Translated, it gives CASSLTGTGITDTQYF.

The chain carries TRBV28 and TRBJ1-5, with D unresolved. The CDR3 has 17 residues. Germline assignment: CDR1 MDHEN and CDR2 SYDVKM. V lost 2 bases and J 0 bases, leaving 14 bases between the germline ends. The CDR3 spells CASSLRVPGNSNQPQHF. The CDR3 coding sequence is TGTGCCAGCAGTTTAAGGGTGCCGGGGAATAGCAATCAGCCCCAGCATTTT.

A few counts support this clonotype. This sequence joins TRBV29-1 and TRBJ1-1; unclear D gene. Germline V gives CDR1 SQVTM, CDR2 ANQGSEA. CDR3 length: 11 residues. V dropped 7 bases and J dropped 1 base, with 7 bases sitting between them. Here the CDR3 DNA reads TGCAGCGCCAGAACGAACACTGAAGCTTTCTTT. It is translated as CSARTNTEAFF. Looking up the rest from reference TRBV29-1 and TRBJ1-1 gives the full variable domain: SAVISQKPSRDICQRGTSLTIQCQVDSQVTMMFWYRQQPGQSLTLIATANQGSEATYESGFVIDKFPISRPNLTFSTLTVSNMSPEDSSIYLCSARTNTEAFFGQGTRLTVV.

The chain links TRBV6-1 to TRBJ2-3; D is uncertain. This CDR3 spans 13 amino acids. In germline, CDR1 is MNHNS, CDR2 SASEGT. V was shortened by 5 bases and J by 2 bases, with 8 bases between the two germline ends. For the CDR3, the DNA is TGTGCCAGCAGTTTAGACGACACAGATACGCAGTATTTT. Its translation is CASSLDDTDTQYF.

This clonotype was counted a few times. The chain carries TRBV5-5 and TRBJ1-1, with D maybe TRBD1 (6 bases). The V gene's germline CDR1 is SGHKS and CDR2 YYEKEE (reference sequence). This CDR3 contains 16 residues. V dropped 2 bases and J dropped 4 bases, with 18 bases sitting between them. The CDR3 region has the DNA TGTGCCAGCAGCTTACAGGGTCGGGTGACAATCACTGAAGCTTTCTTT. Protein: CASSLQGRVTITEAFF. The whole variable domain, filled in from reference TRBV5-5 and TRBJ1-1, reads DAGVTQSPTHLIKTRGQQVTLRCSPISGHKSVSWYQQVLGQGPQFIFQYYEKEERGRGNFPDRFSARQFPNYSSELNVNALLLGDSALYLCASSLQGRVTITEAFFGQGTRLTVV.